Below are 24 T cell receptor beta chains sequenced from a single sample in a study of beta chain features in type 1 diabetes. Study-level results: TCRB CDR3s were moderately but significantly shorter in Type 1 diabetes patients in all four CD4+ subsets.

No antigens are known for them. The investigators reverse transcribed all of the isolated RNA, so they sequenced expressed TCRB transcripts. TCRdb's table, derived via immunoSEQ multiplex PCR, lists solely in-frame clones and lacks some. This sample yields approximately 730,000 clones, of which around 15% are seen a single time; approximately 0.021% belongs to the top ten. Sequenced sample: naive CD4+ T cells from blood. The receptor set was obtained from a man between 18 and 29 years old with type 1 diabetes.

This clone was seen a few times. CDR3 in amino acids: CASSHLLSGLAGTDTQYF. The CDR3 DNA reads TGCGCCAGCAGCCATTTACTATCTGGGCTAGCGGGCACAGATACGCAGTATTTT. The chain uses TRBV4-1 and TRBJ2-3; 7 nucleotides line up with TRBD2. Germline CDR1 reads MGHRA; CDR2 reads YSYEKL. CDR3 size: 18 residues. The V and J ends lost 3 bases and 1 base, in that order; junction bases with no gene match: 13.

This clone has more than one count but fewer than ten. The chain employs TRBV7-2 and TRBJ1-2; TRBD1 might be the D (6 bases). V was cut by 5 bases and J by 8 bases, with 12 bases left in between. This CDR3 contains 12 residues. In germline, CDR1 is SGHTA, CDR2 FQGNSA. CDR3 amino acids: CASSPDSRGYTF. Here the CDR3 DNA reads TGTGCCAGCAGCCCGGACAGTCGCGGCTACACCTTC.

This clone came up a few times. The chain couples TRBV28 to TRBJ2-2; D remains unclear. Deletions cut 6 bases from V and 7 bases from J, with 12 bases between. The CDR3 is 13 amino acids. Germline assignment: CDR1 MDHEN and CDR2 SYDVKM. This CDR3 reads CASRLLLGGELFF. CDR3 DNA: TGTGCCAGCAGACTCCTGTTGGGCGGGGAGCTGTTTTTT.

This rearrangement joins TRBV27 to TRBJ2-7; 10 positions agree with TRBD1. The CDR3 is 15 residues long. V lost 6 bases and J lost 3; bases outside the gene matches: 8. Per the germline V gene, CDR1 is MNHEY and CDR2 is SMNVEV (reference sequence). CDR3 sequence: CASRWGTGAIYEQYF. The CDR3 DNA follows: TGTGCCAGCAGGTGGGGGACAGGGGCCATCTACGAGCAGTACTTC.

The chain has TRBV2 and TRBJ1-6, with D perhaps TRBD1 (6 bases). The CDR3 consists of 14 residues. Trimming pared 6 bases from V and 9 bases from J, leaving 15 bases between. Germline assignment: CDR1 SNHLY and CDR2 FYNNEI. The CDR3 here is CASRKNRDPSPLHF. The CDR3 DNA reads TGTGCCAGCAGGAAAAACAGGGACCCTTCACCCCTCCACTTT. Drawing the rest from reference TRBV2 and TRBJ1-6, the complete variable domain is EPEVTQTPSHQVTQMGQEVILRCVPISNHLYFYWYRQILGQKVEFLVSFYNNEISEKSEIFDDQFSVERPDGSNFTLKIRSTKLEDSAMYFCASRKNRDPSPLHFGNGTRLTVT.

This clone was detected only a few times. V usage is TRBV28 and J usage is TRBJ2-2; D not certain. Germline V gene sequence: CDR1 MDHEN, CDR2 SYDVKM. V was clipped by 7 bases and J by 8 bases, with 8 bases between them. There are 11 residues in the CDR3. CDR3 bases: TGTGCCAGCACCTTGAGGGGGGAGCTGTTTTTT. Translating gives CASTLRGELFF. The full variable domain, completed using reference TRBV28 and TRBJ2-2, is DVKVTQSSRYLVKRTGEKVFLECVQDMDHENMFWYRQDPGLGLRLIYFSYDVKMKEKGDIPEGYSVSREKKERFSLILESASTNQTSMYLCASTLRGELFFGEGSRLTVL.

This chain joins TRBV6-1 and TRBJ1-1; no firm D call. This CDR3 comprises 17 residues. Per germline, CDR1 MNHNS and CDR2 SASEGT. The V end lost 5 bases, the J end lost 5 bases, and 24 bases lay between the germline ends. The CDR3 spells CASSQDPGLGSWTEAFF. For the CDR3, the DNA is TGTGCCAGCAGTCAAGACCCCGGGCTGGGAAGTTGGACTGAAGCTTTCTTT.

The chain joins TRBV19 to TRBJ2-3; 7 positions agree with TRBD2. This CDR3 comprises 16 residues. Germline CDR1 LNHDA, CDR2 SQIVND (reference sequence). V shed 7 bases, J shed 1 base, and the junction held 11 bases outside the gene matches. This CDR3 reads CASTPLGGGGTDTQYF. Written as DNA, the CDR3 is TGTGCCAGTACACCCCTTGGCGGGGGAGGCACAGATACGCAGTATTTT.

This clone turned up a few times. The rearrangement links TRBV27 to TRBJ2-7; the D is unclear. The CDR3 length is 14 residues. Trimming took 6 bases from V and 5 from J, leaving 17 bases between them. From germline, CDR1 is MNHEY and CDR2 SMNVEV (reference sequence). This CDR3 is CASSPRVGIDEQYF. CDR3 nucleotides: TGTGCCAGCAGCCCCCGGGTCGGCATAGACGAGCAGTACTTC.

J is TRBJ1-3 and V is TRBV15, with 7 bases that match TRBD1. V was pared by 5 bases and J by 0 bases, with 7 bases of the junction left unmatched. Germline lookup yields CDR1 LNHNV and CDR2 YYDKDF (reference sequence). The CDR3 extends over 16 amino acids. CDR3 nucleotides: TGTGCCACCAGCCGCGACAGGGACACCTCTGGAAACACCATATATTTT. It codes for CATSRDRDTSGNTIYF.

The chain employs TRBV7-2 and TRBJ2-1; TRBD2 matches at 10 bases. The CDR3 is made up of 15 amino acids. The germline gives CDR1 SGHTA, CDR2 FQGNSA. The J segment lost 3 bases and the V segment lost 2 bases, leaving 1 base of the junction unmatched. The CDR3 reads CASSLRTSGYNEQFF. In DNA form, the CDR3 reads TGTGCCAGCAGCTTAAGGACTAGCGGCTACAATGAGCAGTTCTTC.

The chain employs TRBV29-1 and TRBJ2-5; D call uncertain. Germline V CDR1 and CDR2: SQVTM, ANQGSEA. The V gene lost 7 bases and the J gene lost 3 bases, with 6 bases spanning the gap. The CDR3 extends over 10 amino acids. CDR3 in DNA: TGCAGCGCGAGGAAAGAGACCCAGTACTTC. Protein: CSARKETQYF. Drawing the rest from reference TRBV29-1 and TRBJ2-5, the complete variable domain is SAVISQKPSRDICQRGTSLTIQCQVDSQVTMMFWYRQQPGQSLTLIATANQGSEATYESGFVIDKFPISRPNLTFSTLTVSNMSPEDSSIYLCSARKETQYFGPGTRLLVL.

To note about this clone: Other DNA sequences in this sample translate to the same CDR3. The chain carries TRBV15 and TRBJ1-5; D is unresolved. The CDR3 totals 16 residues. The V gene lost 0 bases and the J gene lost 0 bases, with 9 bases spanning the gap. Germline CDR1 reads LNHNV; CDR2 reads YYDKDF (reference sequence). CDR3 sequence reads: CATSREGRGSNQPQHF. CDR3 DNA: TGTGCCACCAGCAGAGAAGGCCGGGGTAGCAATCAGCCCCAGCATTTT.

The chain is built from TRBV11-2 and TRBJ2-1; 9 bases map to TRBD1. V lost 4 bases, J lost 10 bases, and 2 bases stayed unmatched. This CDR3 contains 12 residues. CDR1 is SGHAT, CDR2 FQNNGV, per germline. The CDR3 protein is CASSSDRGEQFF. The CDR3, as DNA: TGTGCCAGCAGCTCGGACAGGGGCGAGCAGTTCTTC.

The chain is built from TRBV30 and TRBJ2-1, with D perhaps TRBD2 (6 bases). The CDR3 totals 11 residues. The V gene's germline CDR1 is GTSNPN and CDR2 SVGIG (reference sequence). V lost 5 bases and J 8 bases, leaving 10 bases between the germline ends. CDR3 DNA sequence: TGTGCCTGGGCGACTAGTTATGAGCAGTTCTTC. This sequence encodes CAWATSYEQFF. The complete variable domain, with remaining parts taken from reference TRBV30 and TRBJ2-1, reads SQTIHQWPATLVQPVGSPLSLECTVEGTSNPNLYWYRQAAGRGLQLLFYSVGIGQISSEVPQNLSASRPQDRQFILSSKKLLLSDSGFYLCAWATSYEQFFGPGTRLTVL.

This clone was seen more than once but under ten times. This chain uses TRBV2 with TRBJ2-2, with 9 bases fitting TRBD2. The CDR3 spans 15 residues. Germline lookup yields CDR1 SNHLY and CDR2 FYNNEI. V lost 6 bases, J lost 3 bases, and 5 bases stayed unmatched. The CDR3 sequence is CASSPSGVYTGELFF. The CDR3 coding sequence is TGTGCCAGCAGCCCTAGCGGGGTTTACACCGGGGAGCTGTTTTTT.

In this sample, this clone turned up a few times. The V call is TRBV25-1, the J call TRBJ1-2, with 7 bases identical to TRBD1. The length of the CDR3 is 15 residues. Germline V gives CDR1 MGHDK, CDR2 SYGVNS. J lost 4 bases, V lost 3 bases, and 8 bases had no gene match. DNA for the CDR3: TGTGCCAGCAGTGACCCCACCGGGACAGCCTATGGCTACACCTTC. It codes for CASSDPTGTAYGYTF.

This clone was seen a handful of times. The chain uses TRBV15 and TRBJ2-6; tentatively, D is TRBD2 (5 bases). Trimming took 4 bases from V and 2 from J, leaving 12 bases between them. The germline V gene encodes CDR1 LNHNV and CDR2 YYDKDF (reference sequence). This CDR3 spans 16 amino acids. This chain's CDR3 is CATSIRGAAGANVLTF. CDR3 DNA: TGTGCCACCAGCATTCGGGGAGCGGCTGGGGCCAACGTCCTGACTTTC.

This clone was seen a handful of times. The chain links TRBV6-5 to TRBJ1-1; 7 bases align to TRBD1. After removal of 6 bases from V and 1 base from J, the junction contained 8 bases not matched to a gene. The CDR3 runs 15 residues. CDR1 and CDR2 from the germline V gene are MNHEY and SVGAGI. CDR3 region: CASRLPGQRNTEAFF. The CDR3 bases are TGTGCCAGCAGGCTTCCGGGACAGCGGAACACTGAAGCTTTCTTT.

There are a few counts of this clone. V gene TRBV6-4 combines with J gene TRBJ1-2, with 8 bases matching TRBD1. V gave up 6 bases and J gave up 4 bases; unmatched junction bases: 10. CDR3 length equals 15 residues. Germline CDR1 is MRHNA and CDR2 is SNTAGT. The CDR3 loop reads CASSATTGAGYGYTF. For the CDR3, the DNA is TGTGCCAGCAGCGCTACGACAGGGGCCGGCTATGGCTACACCTTC.

The table lists this clone with a few counts. The chain couples TRBV18 to TRBJ1-1; 8 bases match TRBD1. With 6 bases clipped from V and 4 bases from J, the junction kept 7 bases outside the gene matches. Germline V gene lookup returns CDR1 KGHSH and CDR2 LQKENI. This CDR3 has 14 amino acids. The chain's CDR3 is CASSTGGSGTEAFF. CDR3 DNA: TGTGCCAGCTCCACAGGGGGATCGGGCACTGAAGCTTTCTTT.

This clone was picked up a small number of times. The genes are TRBV2 and TRBJ1-4; 9 bases are a match to TRBD1. The CDR3 sequence is 15 residues long. Germline V gene data show CDR1 as SNHLY and CDR2 as FYNNEI. The V segment lost 6 bases and the J segment 7 bases; nucleotides outside the gene matches: 9. The CDR3 sequence: CASSKTGGHSEKLFF. As DNA, the CDR3 is TGTGCCAGCAGCAAGACAGGGGGGCATAGTGAAAAACTGTTTTTT.

The V and J genes are TRBV7-9 and TRBJ1-1, with D unclear. This CDR3 contains 15 residues. V was cut by 4 bases and J by 1 base, with 13 bases left in between. CDR1 is SEHNR and CDR2 is FQNEAQ in the germline V gene (reference sequence). CDR3 sequence: CASSSRRGTNTEAFF. CDR3 nucleotide sequence: TGTGCCAGCAGCTCCCGGCGGGGAACGAACACTGAAGCTTTCTTT.

This clone has just a few counts. This rearrangement joins TRBV7-3 to TRBJ1-2; possibly TRBD1 for D (5 bases). CDR1 SGHTA and CDR2 FQGTGA come from the germline V gene. Trimming left V 5 bases short and J 4 bases short, with 11 bases between. CDR3 length: 13 amino acids. CDR3 DNA: TGTGCCAGCAGCCCCCGGGGGGGCTATGGCTACACCTTC. Residues: CASSPRGGYGYTF. Based on the CDR3 plus reference TRBV7-3 and TRBJ1-2, the full variable domain is GAGVSQTPSNKVTEKGKYVELRCDPISGHTALYWYRQSLGQGPEFLIYFQGTGAADDSGLPNDRFFAVRPEGSVSTLKIQRTERGDSAVYLCASSPRGGYGYTFGSGTRLTVV.